Shown below are 12 T cell receptor beta chains from a single sample sequenced in a study of cytotoxic CD8 clonotypes in ibrutinib-treated CLL (dated by TCRdb to about 2021). The meaning of the sample's time point label: roughly 25 months on ibrutinib. The protocol used for the library was the immunoSEQ multiplex PCR assay. What TCRdb holds here is the immuneACCESS table cut down to in-frame rearrangements. Part of the clones is not present; checked against another copy, under half of the missing clones reflect an unresolved V gene, and the others are unexplained. Present in this sample are some 130,000 clones, around 85% of which were seen just once. The ten largest clones capture roughly 2% of the sample. The specimen was PBMCs, collected after 24 months of ibrutinib treatment. The receptors were gathered from a human donor with chronic lymphocytic leukemia.

The rearrangement links TRBV7-2 to TRBJ2-1; D perhaps matches TRBD2 (6 bases). This CDR3 is 17 amino acids long. Germline-derived CDR1 and CDR2 are SGHTA and FQGNSA. The V end was cut by 4 bases, the J end by 0 bases, with 16 bases between. CDR3: CASSSRGTGSSYNEQFF. CDR3 nucleotide sequence: TGTGCCAGCAGCTCTCGGGGGACGGGTTCCTCCTACAATGAGCAGTTCTTC.

V is TRBV4-3 and J is TRBJ2-6; 10 bases agree with TRBD1. CDR3 length: 18 residues. V was clipped by 0 bases and J by 2 bases; unmatched bases: 4. Germline V gene sequence: CDR1 LGHNA, CDR2 YSLEER. CDR3 in amino acids: CASSQDLDRGPGANVLTF. CDR3 in DNA: TGCGCCAGCAGCCAAGATCTCGACAGGGGGCCTGGGGCCAACGTCCTGACTTTC.

The chain recombines TRBV28 with TRBJ1-4, with D hard to call. The CDR3 extends over 15 amino acids. Trimming removed 4 bases at V and 3 bases at J, with 12 bases between. CDR1 and CDR2 from the germline V gene are MDHEN and SYDVKM. The CDR3 region is CASSSMYQSNEKLFF. The CDR3 DNA is TGTGCCAGCAGTTCTATGTACCAGTCTAATGAAAAACTGTTTTTT.

The rearrangement joins TRBV5-1 to TRBJ2-7, with 7 bases that match TRBD1. The CDR3 loop spans 14 amino acids. J was trimmed by 3 bases and V by 0 bases; bases with no gene match: 3. Germline V lookup: CDR1 SGHRS, CDR2 YFSETQ. CDR3 DNA: TGCGCCAGCAGCTTGGACAGGGGAGTCTACGAGCAGTACTTC. This codes for CASSLDRGVYEQYF.

The rearrangement links TRBV7-2 to TRBJ1-1; TRBD1 is a possible D gene (6 bases). CDR3 length: 17 amino acids. CDR1 is SGHTA, CDR2 FQGNSA, per germline. Trimming pared 7 bases from V and 5 bases from J, leaving 26 bases between. CDR3 protein: CASTIGFGRGSGTEAFF. The CDR3 DNA follows: TGTGCCAGCACCATCGGGTTTGGCAGGGGAAGCGGGACTGAAGCTTTCTTT. Full variable domain (missing parts from reference TRBV7-2 and TRBJ1-1): GAGVSQSPSNKVTEKGKDVELRCDPISGHTALYWYRQSLGQGLEFLIYFQGNSAPDKSGLPSDRFSAERTGGSVSTLTIQRTQQEDSAVYLCASTIGFGRGSGTEAFFGQGTRLTVV.

In DNA form, the CDR3 reads TGTGCCAGCAGCACCCAGAGGTGGCGGGACCCGCCTTACAATGAGCAGTTCTTC. Its protein product is CASSTQRWRDPPYNEQFF. The V gene is TRBV9, the J gene TRBJ2-1; perhaps TRBD2 as D (6 bases). The germline gives CDR1 SGDLS, CDR2 YYNGEE. The CDR3 spans 18 residues. V was shortened by 4 bases and J by 4 bases, with 24 bases between the two germline ends. The full variable domain, completed using reference TRBV9 and TRBJ2-1, is DSGVTQTPKHLITATGQRVTLRCSPRSGDLSVYWYQQSLDQGLQFLIQYYNGEERAKGNILERFSAQQFPDLHSELNLSSLELGDSALYFCASSTQRWRDPPYNEQFFGPGTRLTVL.

V gene TRBV28 combines with J gene TRBJ2-5; unclear D gene. Trimming shortened V by 2 bases and J by 4 bases, and 5 bases separated the two germline ends. Germline CDR1 and CDR2: MDHEN and SYDVKM. The CDR3 loop spans 12 amino acids. As DNA, the CDR3 is TGTGCCAGCAGTTTACAAGGAGAGACCCAGTACTTC. Translated: CASSLQGETQYF.

The chain combines TRBV5-4 with TRBJ2-7; a weak D match, TRBD1 (6 bases). The CDR3 is made up of 15 amino acids. Per germline, CDR1 SGHNT and CDR2 YYREEE (reference sequence). Trimming cost V 4 bases and J 5 bases, with 19 bases left between them. The CDR3 here is CASSPGSQGTHEQYF. CDR3 bases: TGTGCCAGCAGCCCTGGTTCCCAGGGGACCCACGAGCAGTACTTC.

This sequence joins TRBV7-9 and TRBJ2-7; D gene unclear. Trimming pared 5 bases from V and 0 bases from J, leaving 14 bases between. The length of the CDR3 is 15 residues. CDR1 and CDR2 (germline): SEHNR, FQNEAQ (reference sequence). The CDR3: CASSPLSQSSYEQYF. The CDR3 DNA follows: TGTGCCAGCAGCCCGCTTTCGCAGAGCTCCTACGAGCAGTACTTC.

V gene TRBV20-1 combines with J gene TRBJ1-2; D uncertain. Germline lookup yields CDR1 DFQATT and CDR2 SNEGSKA (reference sequence). This CDR3 has 9 amino acids. The ends were cut back, 7 bases at V and 8 bases at J, with 8 bases in the middle. CDR3 region: CSGNNGYTF. The DNA of the CDR3 is TGCAGTGGAAACAACGGCTACACCTTC.

The chain employs TRBV5-1 and TRBJ1-4, with TRBD1 matching over 7 bases. V shed 2 bases and J 7 bases; nucleotides not matched to a gene: 8. The CDR3 covers 15 residues. The germline CDR1 and CDR2 sequences are SGHRS and YFSETQ. CDR3 DNA sequence: TGCGCCAGCAGCTTAGGGACAGTCGGGATTGAAAAACTGTTTTTT. Protein product: CASSLGTVGIEKLFF.

This clone was recorded a few times. This CDR3 reads CASSYTTGNYEQYF. CDR3 DNA: TGTGCCAGCAGTTACACGACAGGGAACTACGAGCAGTACTTC. The V and J genes are TRBV27 and TRBJ2-7; 7 bases match TRBD1. Per germline, CDR1 MNHEY and CDR2 SMNVEV (reference sequence). This CDR3 is 14 amino acids long. Losses at the gene ends were 4 bases for V and 3 bases for J; bases not matched to a gene: 6.